One sample yielded the 8 T cell receptor beta chains listed below, sequenced in a study of T-cell reconstitution after alpha-beta-depleted transplantation in children. A library of TCRbeta sequences, prepared with unique molecular identifiers, was generated. Via MiXCR, TCRdb re-called the PCR reads, giving one row per CDR3 protein. The table records more than 550,000 distinct CDR3 sequences, 10% of them present only once. The sample consisted of PBMCs from the stem cell graft donor, taken from the stem cell graft. The receptor set was obtained from a human donor who donated a stem cell graft to a child with acute myeloid leukemia.

The sample holds a few counts of this clonotype. V and J are TRBV9 and TRBJ2-3; 9 nucleotides agree with TRBD1. CDR1 and CDR2 from the germline V gene are SGDLS and YYNGEE. V gave up 3 bases and J gave up 3 bases; unmatched junction bases: 11. CDR3 length: 17 amino acids. CDR3: CASSGGRGTGWTDTQYF. The CDR3 bases are TGTGCCAGCAGCGGTGGACGGGGGACAGGGTGGACAGATACGCAGTATTTT. Full variable domain (remainder filled in from reference TRBV9 and TRBJ2-3): DSGVTQTPKHLITATGQRVTLRCSPRSGDLSVYWYQQSLDQGLQFLIQYYNGEERAKGNILERFSAQQFPDLHSELNLSSLELGDSALYFCASSGGRGTGWTDTQYFGPGTRLTVL.

This clonotype was detected a few times. CDR3 in DNA: TGTGCCAGCTCTCAGGGCAGCAAGGGACATGGGGCAGATACGCAGTATTTT. The encoded protein is CASSQGSKGHGADTQYF. The V and J genes are TRBV28 and TRBJ2-3, with D perhaps TRBD1 (6 bases). This CDR3 has 17 amino acids. The germline V gene encodes CDR1 MDHEN and CDR2 SYDVKM. V lost 8 bases, J lost 4 bases, and 25 bases lay in between.

This clonotype was detected many times. The gene calls are TRBV12-3 or TRBV12-4 and TRBJ2-7; 10 bases are shared with TRBD1. The CDR3 is 15 amino acids. After removal of 5 bases from V and 6 bases from J, the junction contained 10 bases not matched to a gene. The CDR3 sequence: CASSPLGGQGSEQYF. DNA for the CDR3: TGTGCCAGCAGTCCGCTAGGGGGACAGGGGAGCGAGCAGTACTTC.

This clonotype was seen ten or more times. This sequence joins TRBV20-1 and TRBJ2-1; 9 nucleotides line up with TRBD2. The length of the CDR3 is 15 residues. Germline V lookup: CDR1 DFQATT, CDR2 SNEGSKA (reference sequence). V lost 3 bases, J lost 2 bases, and 5 bases stayed unmatched. This chain's CDR3 is CSARSLAGTYNEQFF. In DNA form, the CDR3 reads TGCAGTGCTAGGTCCCTAGCGGGGACCTACAATGAGCAGTTCTTC.

There are a few counts of this clonotype. This CDR3 reads CAISEIQSDTQYF. For the CDR3, the DNA is TGTGCCATCAGTGAGATCCAGTCTGATACGCAGTATTTT. V and J are TRBV10-3 and TRBJ2-3; no definite D call. This CDR3 is built from 13 residues. Germline V gene sequence: CDR1 ENHRY, CDR2 SYGVKD. Trimming took off 2 bases at V and 6 bases at J, with 9 bases between the two ends.

The V call is TRBV7-3, the J call TRBJ2-5; 7 bases map to TRBD1. Germline CDR1 and CDR2: SGHTA and FQGTGA. The CDR3 contains 14 residues. The trim removed 5 bases at V and 3 bases at J, leaving 6 bases unmatched. DNA of the CDR3: TGTGCCAGCAGCCCGACAGGGACCAAAGAGACCCAGTACTTC. Protein product: CASSPTGTKETQYF.

The chain carries TRBV30 and TRBJ2-1; 8 bases line up with TRBD1. CDR3 length: 16 residues. Trimming at V came to 4 bases and at J to 4 bases, leaving 12 bases not matched to a gene. Germline values: CDR1 GTSNPN, CDR2 SVGIG (reference sequence). CDR3 residues: CAWTPTPGGQYNEQFF. CDR3 DNA: TGTGCCTGGACCCCTACCCCAGGGGGCCAGTACAATGAGCAGTTCTTC.

About this clonotype itself: The junction departs from germline at one end; a sequencing error may be responsible. The V gene is TRBV7-2, the J gene TRBJ2-5; D assignment may be TRBD1 or TRBD2 (5 bases each). There are 12 residues in the CDR3. Germline values: CDR1 SGHTA, CDR2 FQGNSA. In DNA, the CDR3 is TGTGCCAGCAGCTTAGTGGGTAGAGAAGGGGAGTTC. Residues: CASSLVGREGEF.